Listed here are 25 T cell receptor beta chains from one sample, sequenced in a study of blood T cells in healthy people across ages. The second PCR ran roughly 7 to 12 cycles with a sample-barcoded 5' primer and J-beta primers. TCRdb passed the 5' RACE reads through MiXCR, listing each CDR3 protein once. This table has about 670,000 distinct CDR3 sequences, about 50% appearing once. The sequenced material came from blood. These receptors were obtained from a woman at least 80 years old in good health.

This clonotype was seen a few times. The rearrangement links TRBV28 to TRBJ1-1; tentative D call: TRBD1 (6 bases). The ends were cut back, 6 bases at V and 5 bases at J, with 13 bases in the middle. CDR3 length: 13 residues. Germline-derived CDR1 and CDR2 are MDHEN and SYDVKM. The CDR3 sequence is CASSRIRGTEAFF. The DNA for the CDR3 is TGTGCCAGCAGCCGAATCAGGGGAACTGAAGCTTTCTTT.

V gene TRBV9 combines with J gene TRBJ2-1, with 15 nucleotides matching TRBD2. This CDR3 spans 17 amino acids. The V gene's germline CDR1 is SGDLS and CDR2 YYNGEE. V gave up 4 bases and J gave up 2 bases; unmatched junction bases: 4. CDR3 in amino acids: CASSKRTSGGAYNEQFF. The DNA for the CDR3 is TGTGCCAGCAGCAAACGGACTAGCGGGGGGGCCTACAATGAGCAGTTCTTC.

About this clonotype itself: This may arise from a read error, as a much more abundant clone is one base away. This chain joins TRBV6-1 and TRBJ2-1, with 9 positions matching TRBD2. From germline, CDR1 is MNHNS and CDR2 SASEGT. The trim removed 1 base at V and 2 bases at J, leaving 0 bases unmatched. The CDR3 has 15 amino acids. The CDR3 DNA sequence: TGTGCCAGCAGTGAAGTAGCGGGAGCCTACAATGAGCAGTTCTTC. Translated, it gives CASSEVAGAYNEQFF.

CDR3 DNA: TGTGCCAGCAGTCCGTGGGGAGGAGTTCAGCCCCAGCATTTT. The encoded protein is CASSPWGGVQPQHF. This sequence joins TRBV27 and TRBJ1-5; D remains ambiguous. Trimming removed 5 bases from V and 6 bases from J, with 14 bases in between. The CDR3 consists of 14 residues. Germline V CDR1 and CDR2: MNHEY, SMNVEV (reference sequence).

The chain links TRBV5-6 to TRBJ2-1, with a possible D match to TRBD1 (5 bases). This CDR3 has 15 residues. Looked up from germline, CDR1 is SGHDT and CDR2 is YYEEEE. V lost 4 bases, J lost 7 bases, and 18 bases lay in between. The CDR3 coding sequence is TGTGCCAGCAGCCCCAGGGTGTTGTCGAGGAATGAGCAGTTCTTC. Protein product: CASSPRVLSRNEQFF.

V and J are TRBV7-2 and TRBJ2-1, with TRBD2 matching over 9 bases. This CDR3 contains 17 residues. J gave up 4 bases and V 1 base, and 8 bases lay outside the gene matches. CDR1 and CDR2 from the germline V gene are SGHTA and FQGNSA. CDR3 amino acids: CASSLEFAGGFYNEQFF. The CDR3 DNA follows: TGTGCCAGCAGCTTAGAGTTTGCGGGGGGGTTTTACAATGAGCAGTTCTTC.

The table lists this clonotype with many counts. J is TRBJ2-7 and V is TRBV11-2, with D unclear. Germline values: CDR1 SGHAT, CDR2 FQNNGV. CDR3 length: 16 amino acids. V shed 0 bases and J shed 8 bases, with 20 bases lying between them. CDR3 sequence reads: CASSLDPGGRSLKQYF. In DNA form, the CDR3 reads TGTGCCAGCAGCTTAGATCCGGGCGGTAGGAGCCTTAAGCAGTACTTC.

This clonotype appeared once. This chain uses TRBV29-1 with TRBJ2-7, with TRBD1 matching over 11 bases. Looked up from germline, CDR1 is SQVTM and CDR2 is ANQGSEA. Trimming cost V 7 bases and J 3 bases; bases outside gene matches: 5. The CDR3 has 13 amino acids. This CDR3 reads CSATGTGGYEQYF. As DNA, the CDR3 is TGCAGCGCCACCGGGACAGGGGGCTACGAGCAGTACTTC.

This clonotype came up many times. This chain joins TRBV27 and TRBJ1-2, with D maybe TRBD1 (5 bases). CDR1 and CDR2 (germline): MNHEY, SMNVEV (reference sequence). V was pared by 5 bases and J by 2 bases, with 15 bases between. This CDR3 comprises 15 residues. The CDR3 loop reads CASSDLGGGNYGYTF. The CDR3 DNA is TGTGCCAGCAGTGACCTCGGGGGTGGCAACTATGGCTACACCTTC.

The chain links TRBV6-2 or TRBV6-3 to TRBJ1-4, with TRBD1 matching over 8 bases. This CDR3 is 16 amino acids long. Per the germline V gene, CDR1 is MNHEY and CDR2 is SVGEGT. Germline trimming cut 1 base from V and 3 bases from J; bases unmatched to any gene: 4. CDR3 sequence reads: CASSYWGTGSNEKLFF. CDR3 DNA sequence: TGTGCCAGCAGTTACTGGGGGACAGGCTCTAATGAAAAACTGTTTTTT.

The table lists this clonotype with a count of one. The rearrangement joins TRBV20-1 to TRBJ1-5; tentatively, D is TRBD1 (5 bases). Germline CDR1 and CDR2: DFQATT and SNEGSKA (reference sequence). V was pared by 2 bases and J by 9 bases, with 8 bases between. This CDR3 has 11 amino acids. CDR3 in DNA: TGCAGTGCTAGAAGGGGTTCGCCCCAGCATTTT. It codes for CSARRGSPQHF.

V gene TRBV3-1 combines with J gene TRBJ2-4, with a possible D match to TRBD1 (6 bases). The better agreement between TRBJ2-7 and the DNA end casts doubt on the J call. The CDR3 has 14 residues. CDR1 and CDR2 from the germline V gene are LGHDT and YNNKEL (reference sequence). CDR3 residues: CASSHMAGECEQYF. In nucleotides, the CDR3 is TGTGCCAGCAGCCATATGGCAGGGGAGTGCGAGCAGTACTTC.

This clonotype was found a few times. J is TRBJ2-1 and V is TRBV2; TRBD2 matches at 12 bases. Germline trimming cut 8 bases from V and 2 bases from J; bases unmatched to any gene: 7. This CDR3 comprises 16 residues. Germline assignment: CDR1 SNHLY and CDR2 FYNNEI. CDR3 sequence (DNA): TGTGCCAGCGTGCTAGCGGGAGGGCCTACCTACAATGAGCAGTTCTTC. This codes for CASVLAGGPTYNEQFF. The full variable domain, its missing parts supplied by reference TRBV2 and TRBJ2-1, is EPEVTQTPSHQVTQMGQEVILRCVPISNHLYFYWYRQILGQKVEFLVSFYNNEISEKSEIFDDQFSVERPDGSNFTLKIRSTKLEDSAMYFCASVLAGGPTYNEQFFGPGTRLTVL.

Notes on this clonotype: Its ends do not fully match the called genes, so a read error is possible. The chain has TRBV27 and TRBJ2-1, with D perhaps assigned TRBD1 or TRBD2 (5 bases each). CDR1 is MNHEY, CDR2 SMNVEV, per germline (reference sequence). CDR3 length: 14 amino acids. The CDR3 DNA is TGTGCCGGCAGTCGTCCGGGACGGCTGAATGAGCAGTTCTTC. Translating gives CAGSRPGRLNEQFF.

V gene TRBV29-1 combines with J gene TRBJ2-7; D call uncertain. CDR1 is SQVTM and CDR2 is ANQGSEA in the germline V gene. This CDR3 spans 12 amino acids. V lost 4 bases to trimming and J lost 2 bases, with 9 bases between them. CDR3 nucleotide sequence: TGCAGCGTTGTAGAGTCCCCCTACGAGCAGTACTTC. It specifies CSVVESPYEQYF.

In DNA form, the CDR3 reads TGTGCCAGCAGTTACTCGATCGACGGGAGCTATGGCTACACCTTC. Translation: CASSYSIDGSYGYTF. The rearrangement links TRBV6-5 to TRBJ1-2; D not resolved. The germline gives CDR1 MNHEY, CDR2 SVGAGI. Trimming removed 0 bases from V and 4 bases from J, with 12 bases in between. The CDR3 runs to 15 residues.

The chain combines TRBV5-1 with TRBJ1-5; D remains unclear. The germline CDR1 and CDR2 sequences are SGHRS and YFSETQ. V was pared by 0 bases and J by 0 bases, with 13 bases between. The CDR3 extends over 17 amino acids. This chain's CDR3 is CASSLGSGVHSNQPQHF. CDR3 coding DNA: TGCGCCAGCAGCTTGGGGTCGGGAGTTCATAGCAATCAGCCCCAGCATTTT.

The J gene is TRBJ1-2, the V gene TRBV5-1; TRBD1 is a possible D gene (5 bases). CDR3 length: 13 amino acids. V was clipped by 0 bases and J by 7 bases, with 10 bases between them. The V gene's germline CDR1 is SGHRS and CDR2 YFSETQ. This CDR3 reads CASSLGGDGGYTF. CDR3 sequence (DNA): TGCGCCAGCAGCTTGGGGGGCGACGGTGGCTACACCTTC.

Notes on this clonotype: A much larger clone sits a single nucleotide away, making a read error possible. This rearrangement joins TRBV29-1 to TRBJ2-7; weak D call: TRBD1 (5 bases). V dropped 0 bases and J dropped 2 bases, with 14 bases sitting between them. The CDR3 is 15 amino acids. CDR1 SQVTM and CDR2 ANQGSEA come from the germline V gene. The DNA of the CDR3 is TGCAGCGTTGAAGATCCGGACAAGAGTGCCTACGAGCAGTACTTC. This sequence encodes CSVEDPDKSAYEQYF.

For this clonotype: A much bigger clone sits one base away, suggesting this may be a read error. V and J are TRBV3-1 and TRBJ2-1; TRBD1 is a possible D gene (5 bases). The CDR3 is 15 residues long. Trimming removed 0 bases at V and 0 bases at J, with 6 bases between. Germline V gene sequence: CDR1 LGHDT, CDR2 YNNKEL (reference sequence). CDR3 in amino acids: CASSQEDNSYNEQFF. The CDR3 nucleotides are TGTGCCAGCAGCCAAGAGGACAACTCCTACAATGAGCAGTTCTTC.

The gene calls are TRBV18 and TRBJ2-5; tentative D call: TRBD2 (5 bases). The CDR3 contains 15 residues. V was trimmed by 6 bases and J by 7 bases, leaving 21 bases between them. Per the germline V gene, CDR1 is KGHSH and CDR2 is LQKENI. CDR3 protein: CASSPGESRRWTQYF. As DNA, the CDR3 is TGTGCCAGCTCCCCAGGCGAGAGCCGGAGGTGGACCCAGTACTTC.

J is TRBJ1-2 and V is TRBV7-9, with 7 nucleotides matching TRBD1. The CDR3 covers 13 residues. Germline V lookup: CDR1 SEHNR, CDR2 FQNEAQ (reference sequence). After removal of 2 bases from V and 8 bases from J, the junction contained 5 bases not matched to a gene. CDR3 loop: CASSLQGEWGYTF. The CDR3 nucleotides are TGTGCCAGCAGCTTACAGGGGGAATGGGGCTACACCTTC. The full variable domain, its missing parts supplied by reference TRBV7-9 and TRBJ1-2, is DTGVSQNPRHKITKRGQNVTFRCDPISEHNRLYWYRQTLGQGPEFLTYFQNEAQLEKSRLLSDRFSAERPKGSFSTLEIQRTEQGDSAMYLCASSLQGEWGYTFGSGTRLTVV.

The chain employs TRBV4-2 and TRBJ2-1, with 8 bases identical to TRBD1. The closer fit of TRBJ2-7 to the DNA end suggests the J call may be wrong. Germline CDR1 reads LGHNA; CDR2 reads YNFKEQ. The CDR3 is made up of 17 amino acids. CDR3 in amino acids: CASSRPRTGNTYNEQYF. The DNA of the CDR3 is TGTGCCAGCAGCCGGCCCCGGACAGGGAACACCTACAATGAGCAGTACTTC.

This chain connects TRBV28 to TRBJ2-1; maybe TRBD1 (6 bases). The J call is uncertain, as TRBJ2-7 better fits the DNA end. Germline loops: CDR1 MDHEN, CDR2 SYDVKM. The CDR3 has 12 residues. The CDR3 is CASRLTGHEQYF. CDR3 nucleotide sequence: TGTGCCAGCAGATTGACAGGCCACGAGCAGTACTTC.

This clonotype was counted only a few times. The rearrangement uses TRBV6-1 and TRBJ2-1, with D possibly being TRBD1 or TRBD2 (5 bases each). Looked up from germline, CDR1 is MNHNS and CDR2 is SASEGT. The V end lost 7 bases, the J end lost 0 bases, and 16 bases lay between the germline ends. The CDR3 is made up of 16 amino acids. CDR3 bases: TGTGCCAGCACCCCTGGATGGGGGAGCTCCTACAATGAGCAGTTCTTC. It translates to CASTPGWGSSYNEQFF.